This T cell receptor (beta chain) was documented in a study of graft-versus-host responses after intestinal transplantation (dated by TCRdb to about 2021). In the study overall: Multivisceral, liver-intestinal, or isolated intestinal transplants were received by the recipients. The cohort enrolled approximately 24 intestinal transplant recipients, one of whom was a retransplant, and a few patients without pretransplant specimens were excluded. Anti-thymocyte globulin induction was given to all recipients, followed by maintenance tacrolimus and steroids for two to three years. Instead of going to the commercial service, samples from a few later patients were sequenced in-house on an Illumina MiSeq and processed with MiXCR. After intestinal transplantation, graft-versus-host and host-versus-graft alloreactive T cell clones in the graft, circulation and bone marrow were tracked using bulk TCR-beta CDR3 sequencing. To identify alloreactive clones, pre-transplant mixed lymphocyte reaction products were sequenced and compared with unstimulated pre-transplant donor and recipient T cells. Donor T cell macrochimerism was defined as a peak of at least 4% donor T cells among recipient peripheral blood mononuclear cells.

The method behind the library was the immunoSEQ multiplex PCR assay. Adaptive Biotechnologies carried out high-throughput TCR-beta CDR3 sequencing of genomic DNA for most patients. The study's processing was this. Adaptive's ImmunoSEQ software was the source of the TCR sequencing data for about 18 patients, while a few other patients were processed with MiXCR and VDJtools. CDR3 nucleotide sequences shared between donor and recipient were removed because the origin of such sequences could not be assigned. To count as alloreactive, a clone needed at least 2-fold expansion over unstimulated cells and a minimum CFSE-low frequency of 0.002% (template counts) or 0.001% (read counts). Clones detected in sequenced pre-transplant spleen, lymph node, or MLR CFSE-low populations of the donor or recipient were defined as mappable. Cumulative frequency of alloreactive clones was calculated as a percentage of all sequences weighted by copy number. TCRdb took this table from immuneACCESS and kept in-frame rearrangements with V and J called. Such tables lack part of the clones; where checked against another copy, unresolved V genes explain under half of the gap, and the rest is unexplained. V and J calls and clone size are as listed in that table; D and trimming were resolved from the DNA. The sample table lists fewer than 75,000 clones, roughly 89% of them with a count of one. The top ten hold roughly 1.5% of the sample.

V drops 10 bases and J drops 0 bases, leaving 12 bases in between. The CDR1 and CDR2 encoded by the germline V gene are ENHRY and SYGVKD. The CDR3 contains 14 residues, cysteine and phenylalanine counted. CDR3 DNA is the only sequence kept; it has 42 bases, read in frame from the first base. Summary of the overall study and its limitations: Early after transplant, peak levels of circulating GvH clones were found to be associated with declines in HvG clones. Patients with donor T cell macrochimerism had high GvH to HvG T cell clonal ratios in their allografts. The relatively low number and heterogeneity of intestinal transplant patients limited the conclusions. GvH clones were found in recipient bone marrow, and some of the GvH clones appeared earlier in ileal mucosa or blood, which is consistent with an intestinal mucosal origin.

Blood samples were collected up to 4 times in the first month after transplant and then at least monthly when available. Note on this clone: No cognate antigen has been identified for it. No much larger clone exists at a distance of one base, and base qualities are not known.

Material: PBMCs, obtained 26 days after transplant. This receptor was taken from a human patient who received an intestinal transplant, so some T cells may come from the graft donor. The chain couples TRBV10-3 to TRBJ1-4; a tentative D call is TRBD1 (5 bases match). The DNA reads TGTGCCACCGGGACTACAACAACTAATGAAAAACTGTTTTTT. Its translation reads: CATGTTTTNEKLFF.